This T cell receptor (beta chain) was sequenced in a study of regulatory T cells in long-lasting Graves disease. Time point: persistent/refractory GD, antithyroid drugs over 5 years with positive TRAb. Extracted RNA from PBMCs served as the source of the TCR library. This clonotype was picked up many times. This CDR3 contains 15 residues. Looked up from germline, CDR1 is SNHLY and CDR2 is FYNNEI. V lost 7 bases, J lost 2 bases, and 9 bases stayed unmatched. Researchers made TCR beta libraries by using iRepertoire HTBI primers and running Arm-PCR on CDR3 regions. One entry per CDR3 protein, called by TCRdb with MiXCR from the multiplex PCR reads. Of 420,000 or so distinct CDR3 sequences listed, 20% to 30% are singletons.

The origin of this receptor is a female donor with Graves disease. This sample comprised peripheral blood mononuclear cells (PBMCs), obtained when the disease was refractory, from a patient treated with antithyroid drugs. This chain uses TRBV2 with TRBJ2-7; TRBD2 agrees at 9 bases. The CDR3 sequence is CASIWGIAGAYEQYF. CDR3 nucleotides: TGTGCCAGCATTTGGGGGATAGCGGGAGCCTACGAGCAGTACTTC.